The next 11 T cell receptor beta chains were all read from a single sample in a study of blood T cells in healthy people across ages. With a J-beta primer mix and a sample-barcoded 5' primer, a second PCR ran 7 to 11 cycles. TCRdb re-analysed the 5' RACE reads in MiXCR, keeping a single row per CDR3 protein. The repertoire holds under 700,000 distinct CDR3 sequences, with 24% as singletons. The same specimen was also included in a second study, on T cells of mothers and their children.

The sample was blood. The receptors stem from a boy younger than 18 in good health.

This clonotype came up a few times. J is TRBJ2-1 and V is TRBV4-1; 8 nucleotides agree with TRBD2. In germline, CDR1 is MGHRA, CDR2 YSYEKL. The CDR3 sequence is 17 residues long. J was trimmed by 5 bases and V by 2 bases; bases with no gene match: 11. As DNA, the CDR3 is TGCGCCAGCAGCCAATTTGGTGCCGAGCGGGAGAACAATGAGCAGTTCTTC. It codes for CASSQFGAERENNEQFF.

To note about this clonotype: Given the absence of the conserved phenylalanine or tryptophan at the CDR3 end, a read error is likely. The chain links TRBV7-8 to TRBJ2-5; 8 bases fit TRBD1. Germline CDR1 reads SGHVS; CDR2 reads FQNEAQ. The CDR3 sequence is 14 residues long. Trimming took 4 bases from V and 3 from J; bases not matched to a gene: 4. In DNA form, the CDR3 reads TGTGCCAGCAGCTCCCACAGGGGGGAAGAGACCCAGTACTCC. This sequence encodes CASSSHRGEETQYS.

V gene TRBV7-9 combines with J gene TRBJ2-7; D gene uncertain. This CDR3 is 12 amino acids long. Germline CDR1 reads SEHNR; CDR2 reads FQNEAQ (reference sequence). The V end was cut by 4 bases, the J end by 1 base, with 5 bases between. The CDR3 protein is CASSWYSYEQYF. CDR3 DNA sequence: TGTGCCAGCAGCTGGTATTCCTACGAGCAGTACTTC.

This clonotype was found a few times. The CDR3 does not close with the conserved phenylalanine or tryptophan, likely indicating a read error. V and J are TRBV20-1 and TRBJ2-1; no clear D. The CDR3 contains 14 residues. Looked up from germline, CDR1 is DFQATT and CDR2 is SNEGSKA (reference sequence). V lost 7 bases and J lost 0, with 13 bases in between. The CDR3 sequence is CSVSFLNSYNEQFI. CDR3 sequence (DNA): TGCAGTGTGTCATTCCTCAACTCCTACAATGAGCAGTTCATC.

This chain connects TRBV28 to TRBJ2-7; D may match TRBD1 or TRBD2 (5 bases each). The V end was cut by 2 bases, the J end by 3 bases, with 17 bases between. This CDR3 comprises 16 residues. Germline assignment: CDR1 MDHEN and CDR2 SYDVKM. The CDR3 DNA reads TGTGCCAGCAGTTTAACACCCGGGCGAGGGGTCTACGAGCAGTACTTC. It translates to CASSLTPGRGVYEQYF.

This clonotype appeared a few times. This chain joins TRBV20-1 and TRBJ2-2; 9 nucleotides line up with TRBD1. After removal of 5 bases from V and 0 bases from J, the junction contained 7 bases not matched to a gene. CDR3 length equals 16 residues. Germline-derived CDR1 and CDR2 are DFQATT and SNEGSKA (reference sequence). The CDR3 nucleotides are TGCAGTGCTCCAGACAGGGGGAACGCGAACACCGGGGAGCTGTTTTTT. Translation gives CSAPDRGNANTGELFF.

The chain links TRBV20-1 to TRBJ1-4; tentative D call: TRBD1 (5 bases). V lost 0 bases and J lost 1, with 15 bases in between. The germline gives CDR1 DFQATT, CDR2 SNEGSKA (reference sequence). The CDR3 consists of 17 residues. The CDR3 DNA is TGCAGTGCTAGAGATAGGGGCCGGAGGGGAACTAATGAAAAACTGTTTTTT. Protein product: CSARDRGRRGTNEKLFF.

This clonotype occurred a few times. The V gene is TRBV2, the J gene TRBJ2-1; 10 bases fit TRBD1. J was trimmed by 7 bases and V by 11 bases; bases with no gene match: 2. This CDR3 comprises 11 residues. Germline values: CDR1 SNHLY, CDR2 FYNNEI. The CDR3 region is CAGTGDNEQFF. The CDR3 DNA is TGTGCCGGGACAGGGGATAATGAGCAGTTCTTC. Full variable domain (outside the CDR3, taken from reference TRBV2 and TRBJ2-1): EPEVTQTPSHQVTQMGQEVILRCVPISNHLYFYWYRQILGQKVEFLVSFYNNEISEKSEIFDDQFSVERPDGSNFTLKIRSTKLEDSAMYFCAGTGDNEQFFGPGTRLTVL.

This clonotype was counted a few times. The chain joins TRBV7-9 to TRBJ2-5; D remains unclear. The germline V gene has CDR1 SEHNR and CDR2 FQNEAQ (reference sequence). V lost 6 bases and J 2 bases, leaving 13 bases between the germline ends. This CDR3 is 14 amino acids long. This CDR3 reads CASSSLFVQETQYF. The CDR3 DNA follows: TGTGCCAGCAGTTCACTATTCGTACAAGAGACCCAGTACTTC.

The CDR3 protein is CASSHPLARETQYF. The CDR3 DNA follows: TGTGCCAGCAGCCACCCCCTGGCTAGGGAGACCCAGTACTTC. V usage is TRBV28 and J usage is TRBJ2-5, with no clear D. The CDR3 contains 14 residues. Trimming removed 6 bases from V and 5 bases from J, with 16 bases in between. In germline, CDR1 is MDHEN, CDR2 SYDVKM.

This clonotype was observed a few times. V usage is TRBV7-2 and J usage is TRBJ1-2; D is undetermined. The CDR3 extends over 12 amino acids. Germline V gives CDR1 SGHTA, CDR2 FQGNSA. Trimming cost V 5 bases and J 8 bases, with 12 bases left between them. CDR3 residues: CASSPQAHGYTF. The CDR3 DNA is TGTGCCAGCAGCCCGCAGGCCCACGGCTACACCTTC.